Shown below are 13 T cell receptor beta chains from a single sample sequenced in a study of CD8+ T cells in alopecia areata. The treatment is: oral pan-JAK inhibitor, 5-10 mg twice daily. It was cDNA, reverse transcribed from extracted RNA, that served as the sequencing template. The protocol was immunoSEQ multiplex PCR, while the TCRdb copy is restricted to in-frame clones and leaves out a portion. The sample contains over 150,000 clones, roughly 50% of which appear only once. This specimen consisted of CD8+ T cells sorted from blood, obtained at week 24, from a patient treated with tofacitinib. Receptor source: a human donor with alopecia areata.

This chain links TRBV7-3 with TRBJ2-2, with 9 bases identical to TRBD2. The CDR3 is made up of 18 amino acids. The J segment lost 6 bases and the V segment lost 5 bases, leaving 16 bases of the junction unmatched. Germline V lookup: CDR1 SGHTA, CDR2 FQGTGA. The CDR3 DNA sequence: TGTGCCAGCAGCCCCCGCCGGGCGGGGGGGACTGGAGCCGGGGAGCTGTTTTTT. It is translated as CASSPRRAGGTGAGELFF.

This chain uses TRBV9 with TRBJ2-2; 8 positions match TRBD2. V was clipped by 4 bases and J by 3 bases; unmatched bases: 8. There are 16 residues in the CDR3. Germline V lookup: CDR1 SGDLS, CDR2 YYNGEE. The CDR3 region is CASSPRVSGDTGELFF. Written as DNA, the CDR3 is TGTGCCAGCAGCCCCCGGGTTAGCGGGGACACCGGGGAGCTGTTTTTT.

The chain links TRBV4-1 to TRBJ2-2; TRBD1 might be the D (5 bases). The V end lost 0 bases, the J end lost 1 base, and 12 bases lay between the germline ends. CDR1 and CDR2 from the germline V gene are MGHRA and YSYEKL. The CDR3 contains 17 residues. CDR3 loop: CASSQDSQVENTGELFF. The CDR3 bases are TGCGCCAGCAGCCAAGATTCACAGGTAGAGAACACCGGGGAGCTGTTTTTT.

This chain uses TRBV29-1 with TRBJ2-1; TRBD2 matches at 8 bases. Germline assignment: CDR1 SQVTM and CDR2 ANQGSEA. Losses at the gene ends were 4 bases for V and 2 bases for J; bases not matched to a gene: 1. The CDR3 consists of 13 residues. CDR3 coding DNA: TGCAGCGTTGTTAGCGGGGCCTACAATGAGCAGTTCTTC. Encoded protein: CSVVSGAYNEQFF.

This clone has only a few counts. The rearrangement uses TRBV6-6 and TRBJ1-4, with D unresolved. Germline assignment: CDR1 MNHNY and CDR2 SVGAGI (reference sequence). With 2 bases removed from V and 6 bases from J, the gap between germline ends came to 7 bases. This CDR3 has 13 residues. CDR3 in amino acids: CASSYVSDEKLFF. The CDR3 nucleotides read TGTGCCAGCAGTTACGTTTCAGATGAAAAACTGTTTTTT.

The genes are TRBV10-3 and TRBJ2-7, with TRBD2 as a possible D gene (7 bases). The germline V gene has CDR1 ENHRY and CDR2 SYGVKD. Trimming pared 11 bases from V and 7 bases from J, leaving 24 bases between. This CDR3 has 14 amino acids. CDR3 sequence (DNA): TGTGCCCTCTCACCCGAGGGAGGGGGAGGGGAGCAGTACTTC. This encodes CALSPEGGGGEQYF.

CDR3 sequence reads: CASSQEGQGENNEQFF. DNA of the CDR3: TGCGCCAGCAGCCAAGAGGGACAGGGGGAGAACAATGAGCAGTTCTTC. The chain carries TRBV4-3 and TRBJ2-1; 11 positions match TRBD1. CDR3 size: 16 residues. Germline lookup yields CDR1 LGHNA and CDR2 YSLEER. V was pared by 0 bases and J by 5 bases, with 3 bases of the junction left unmatched.

The rearrangement uses TRBV7-2 and TRBJ1-5; 7 bases are a match to TRBD1. The CDR3 runs to 18 residues. Germline V CDR1 and CDR2: SGHTA, FQGNSA. V was clipped by 3 bases and J by 0 bases; unmatched bases: 11. This chain's CDR3 is CASSLGPGGIISNQPQHF. CDR3 bases: TGTGCCAGCAGCTTGGGGCCAGGGGGAATTATTAGCAATCAGCCCCAGCATTTT.

V and J are TRBV7-3 and TRBJ2-3; 8 bases are shared with TRBD2. Germline V gene sequence: CDR1 SGHTA, CDR2 FQGTGA. Germline trimming cut 5 bases from V and 4 bases from J; bases unmatched to any gene: 8. This CDR3 is built from 15 residues. This CDR3 is CASSNTGGHADTQYF. CDR3 coding DNA: TGTGCCAGCAGCAATACGGGGGGGCACGCAGATACGCAGTATTTT. Filled out from reference TRBV7-3 and TRBJ2-3, the complete variable domain reads GAGVSQTPSNKVTEKGKYVELRCDPISGHTALYWYRQSLGQGPEFLIYFQGTGAADDSGLPNDRFFAVRPEGSVSTLKIQRTERGDSAVYLCASSNTGGHADTQYFGPGTRLTVL.

In its sample, this clone was seen a few times. The rearrangement joins TRBV19 to TRBJ1-1; D is unresolved. V lost 3 bases and J lost 4, with 21 bases in between. The CDR3 runs 17 residues. Germline V CDR1 and CDR2: LNHDA, SQIVND (reference sequence). Here the CDR3 reads CASSIAGRPEKSTEAFF. Here the CDR3 DNA reads TGTGCCAGTAGTATTGCAGGAAGGCCGGAGAAGAGCACTGAAGCTTTCTTT.

This clone showed up just a few times. The CDR3 protein is CSAPGQRTDTQYF. The CDR3 nucleotides are TGCAGCGCTCCGGGACAGAGAACAGATACGCAGTATTTT. This chain links TRBV29-1 with TRBJ2-3, with 7 bases fitting TRBD1. The J segment lost 3 bases and the V segment lost 7 bases, leaving 7 bases of the junction unmatched. The CDR3 totals 13 residues. From germline, CDR1 is SQVTM and CDR2 ANQGSEA.

In this sample, this clone turned up a few times. V gene TRBV10-2 combines with J gene TRBJ2-7; tentatively, D is TRBD1 (5 bases). Deletions cut 4 bases from V and 2 bases from J, with 9 bases between. From germline, CDR1 is WSHSY and CDR2 SAAADI. The CDR3 loop spans 13 amino acids. Written as DNA, the CDR3 is TGCGCCAGCAGTGCCAGGGTGCCCTACGAGCAGTACTTC. Its translation: CASSARVPYEQYF.

The chain is built from TRBV9 and TRBJ2-1, with 10 bases identical to TRBD2. Germline assignment: CDR1 SGDLS and CDR2 YYNGEE. CDR3 length: 16 amino acids. Germline trimming cut 3 bases from V and 2 bases from J; bases unmatched to any gene: 5. This CDR3 reads CASSGPSGGAYNEQFF. The CDR3 DNA sequence: TGTGCCAGCAGCGGACCTAGCGGGGGAGCCTACAATGAGCAGTTCTTC.